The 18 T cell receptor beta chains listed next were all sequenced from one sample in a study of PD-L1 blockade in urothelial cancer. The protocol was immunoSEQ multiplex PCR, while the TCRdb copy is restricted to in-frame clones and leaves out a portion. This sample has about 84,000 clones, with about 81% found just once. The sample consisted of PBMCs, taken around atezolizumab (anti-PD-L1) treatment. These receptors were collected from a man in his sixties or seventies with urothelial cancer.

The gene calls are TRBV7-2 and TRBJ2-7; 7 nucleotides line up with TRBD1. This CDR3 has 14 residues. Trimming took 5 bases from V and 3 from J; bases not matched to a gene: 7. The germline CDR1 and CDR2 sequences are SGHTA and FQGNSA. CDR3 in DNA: TGTGCCAGCAGCCCTGGGGACAGTTTCTACGAGCAGTACTTC. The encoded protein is CASSPGDSFYEQYF. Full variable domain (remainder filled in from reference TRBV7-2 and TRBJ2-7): GAGVSQSPSNKVTEKGKDVELRCDPISGHTALYWYRQSLGQGLEFLIYFQGNSAPDKSGLPSDRFSAERTGGSVSTLTIQRTQQEDSAVYLCASSPGDSFYEQYFGPGTRLTVT.

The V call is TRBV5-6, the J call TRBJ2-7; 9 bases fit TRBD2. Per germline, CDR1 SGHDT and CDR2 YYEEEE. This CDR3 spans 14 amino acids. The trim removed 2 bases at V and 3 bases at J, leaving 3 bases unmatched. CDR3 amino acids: CASSLNSGGYEQYF. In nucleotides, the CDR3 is TGTGCCAGCAGCTTAAATAGCGGGGGCTACGAGCAGTACTTC. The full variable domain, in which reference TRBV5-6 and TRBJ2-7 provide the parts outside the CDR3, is DAGVTQSPTHLIKTRGQQVTLRCSPKSGHDTVSWYQQALGQGPQFIFQYYEEEERQRGNFPDRFSGHQFPNYSSELNVNALLLGDSALYLCASSLNSGGYEQYFGPGTRLTVT.

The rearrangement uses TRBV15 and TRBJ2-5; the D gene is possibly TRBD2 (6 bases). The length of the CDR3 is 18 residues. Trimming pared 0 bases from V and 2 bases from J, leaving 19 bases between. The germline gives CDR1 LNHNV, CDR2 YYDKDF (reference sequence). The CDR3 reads CATSRDLGGSVVQETQYF. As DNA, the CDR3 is TGTGCCACCAGCAGAGATTTAGGAGGGTCAGTCGTTCAAGAGACCCAGTACTTC.

The chain's CDR3 is CASSSYTGDGQETQYF. Here the CDR3 DNA reads TGTGCCAGCAGCAGCTACACAGGGGATGGCCAAGAGACCCAGTACTTC. J is TRBJ2-5 and V is TRBV5-6; 7 bases line up with TRBD1. The germline V gene encodes CDR1 SGHDT and CDR2 YYEEEE. The CDR3 spans 16 residues. J gave up 1 base and V 4 bases, and 10 bases lay outside the gene matches.

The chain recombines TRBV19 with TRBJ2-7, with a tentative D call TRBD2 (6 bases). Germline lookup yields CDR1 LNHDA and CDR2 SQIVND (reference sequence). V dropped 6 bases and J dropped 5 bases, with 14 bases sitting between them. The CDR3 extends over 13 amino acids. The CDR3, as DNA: TGTGCCAGTAGCCTCGGGCGGGGAAACGAGCAGTACTTC. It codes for CASSLGRGNEQYF.

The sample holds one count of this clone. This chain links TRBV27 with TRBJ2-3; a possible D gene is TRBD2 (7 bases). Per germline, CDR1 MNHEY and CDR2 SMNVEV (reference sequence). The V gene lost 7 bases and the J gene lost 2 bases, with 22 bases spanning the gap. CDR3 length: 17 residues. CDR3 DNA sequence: TGTGCCAGCAACTCTTTGGGTAGGGGGGGGGCCACAGATACGCAGTATTTT. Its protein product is CASNSLGRGGATDTQYF.

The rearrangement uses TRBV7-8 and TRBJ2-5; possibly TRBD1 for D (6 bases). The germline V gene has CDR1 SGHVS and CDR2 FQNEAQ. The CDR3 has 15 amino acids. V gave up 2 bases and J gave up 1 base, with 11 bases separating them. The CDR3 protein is CASSLNRDPQETQYF. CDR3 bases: TGTGCCAGCAGCTTAAACAGGGACCCCCAAGAGACCCAGTACTTC.

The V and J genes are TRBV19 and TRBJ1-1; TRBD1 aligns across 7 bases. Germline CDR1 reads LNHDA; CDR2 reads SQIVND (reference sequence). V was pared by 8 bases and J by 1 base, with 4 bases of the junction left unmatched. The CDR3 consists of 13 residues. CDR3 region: CASRTGPNTEAFF. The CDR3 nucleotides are TGTGCCAGTCGGACAGGCCCGAACACTGAAGCTTTCTTT. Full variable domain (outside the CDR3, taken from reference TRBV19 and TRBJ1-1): DGGITQSPKYLFRKEGQNVTLSCEQNLNHDAMYWYRQDPGQGLRLIYYSQIVNDFQKGDIAEGYSVSREKKESFPLTVTSAQKNPTAFYLCASRTGPNTEAFFGQGTRLTVV.

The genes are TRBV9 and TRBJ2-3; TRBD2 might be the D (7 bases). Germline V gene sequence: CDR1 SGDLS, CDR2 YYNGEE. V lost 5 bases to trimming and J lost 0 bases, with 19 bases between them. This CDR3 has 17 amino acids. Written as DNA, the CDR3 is TGTGCCAGCAGTGAGGGGGGCGGGAGAAAGAGCACAGATACGCAGTATTTT. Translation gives CASSEGGGRKSTDTQYF. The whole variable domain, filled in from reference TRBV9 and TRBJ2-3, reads DSGVTQTPKHLITATGQRVTLRCSPRSGDLSVYWYQQSLDQGLQFLIQYYNGEERAKGNILERFSAQQFPDLHSELNLSSLELGDSALYFCASSEGGGRKSTDTQYFGPGTRLTVL.

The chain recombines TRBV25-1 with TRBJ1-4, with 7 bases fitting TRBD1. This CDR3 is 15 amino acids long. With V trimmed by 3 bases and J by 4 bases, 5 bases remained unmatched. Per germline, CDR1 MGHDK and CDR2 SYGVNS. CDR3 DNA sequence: TGTGCCAGCAGTGAGGGGACAGCATTTAATGAAAAACTGTTTTTT. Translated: CASSEGTAFNEKLFF.

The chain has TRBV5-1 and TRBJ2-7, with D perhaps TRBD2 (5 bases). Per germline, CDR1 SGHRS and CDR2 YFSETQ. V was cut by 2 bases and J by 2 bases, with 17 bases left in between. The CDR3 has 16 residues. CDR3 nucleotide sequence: TGCGCCAGCAGCTTAGAGGGTCACCCAGGCCCCTACGAGCAGTACTTC. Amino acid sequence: CASSLEGHPGPYEQYF.

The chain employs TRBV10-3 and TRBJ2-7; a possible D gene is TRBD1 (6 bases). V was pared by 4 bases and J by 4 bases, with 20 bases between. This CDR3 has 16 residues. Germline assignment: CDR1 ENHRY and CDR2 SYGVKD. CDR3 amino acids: CAISVGSTGLGYEQYF. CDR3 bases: TGTGCCATCAGTGTGGGTAGTACAGGGCTTGGGTACGAGCAGTACTTC.

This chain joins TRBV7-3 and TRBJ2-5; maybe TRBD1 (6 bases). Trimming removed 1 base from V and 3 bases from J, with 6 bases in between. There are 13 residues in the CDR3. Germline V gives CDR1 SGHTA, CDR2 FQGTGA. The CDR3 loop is CASSLNREETQYF. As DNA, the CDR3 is TGTGCCAGCAGCTTAAACAGGGAAGAGACCCAGTACTTC.

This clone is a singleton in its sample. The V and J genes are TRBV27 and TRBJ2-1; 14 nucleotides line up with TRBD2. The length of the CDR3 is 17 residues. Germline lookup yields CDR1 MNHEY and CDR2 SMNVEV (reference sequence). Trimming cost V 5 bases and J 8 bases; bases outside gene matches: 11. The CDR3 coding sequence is TGTGCCAGCAGTGCATATACCGGGACTAGCGGGGGTGATGAGCAGTTCTTC. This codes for CASSAYTGTSGGDEQFF.

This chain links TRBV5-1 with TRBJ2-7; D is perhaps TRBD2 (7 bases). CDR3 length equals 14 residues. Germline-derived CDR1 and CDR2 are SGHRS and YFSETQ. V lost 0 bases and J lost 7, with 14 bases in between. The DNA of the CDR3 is TGCGCCAGCAGCTTGGGCGGGGGCTCGGTGGAGCAGTACTTC. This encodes CASSLGGGSVEQYF. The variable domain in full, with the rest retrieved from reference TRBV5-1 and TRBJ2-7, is KAGVTQTPRYLIKTRGQQVTLSCSPISGHRSVSWYQQTPGQGLQFLFEYFSETQRNKGNFPGRFSGRQFSNSRSEMNVSTLELGDSALYLCASSLGGGSVEQYFGPGTRLTVT.

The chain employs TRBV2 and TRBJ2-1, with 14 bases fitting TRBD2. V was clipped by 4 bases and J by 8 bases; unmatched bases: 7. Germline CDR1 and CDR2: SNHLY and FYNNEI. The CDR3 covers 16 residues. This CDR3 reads CASSALTSGGVDEQFF. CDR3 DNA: TGTGCCAGCAGTGCCTTGACTAGCGGGGGGGTTGATGAGCAGTTCTTC.

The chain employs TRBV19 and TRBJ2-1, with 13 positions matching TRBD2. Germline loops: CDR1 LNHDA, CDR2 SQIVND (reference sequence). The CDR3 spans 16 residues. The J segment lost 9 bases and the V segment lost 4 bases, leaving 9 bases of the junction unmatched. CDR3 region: CASSTQLAGGLSEQFF. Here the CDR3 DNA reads TGTGCCAGTAGTACCCAACTAGCGGGAGGGCTTAGTGAGCAGTTCTTC.

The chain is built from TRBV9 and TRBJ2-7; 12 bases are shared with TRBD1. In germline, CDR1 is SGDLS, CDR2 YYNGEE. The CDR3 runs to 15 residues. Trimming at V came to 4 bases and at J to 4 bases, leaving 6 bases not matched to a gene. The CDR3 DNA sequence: TGTGCCAGCAGCCCCCGGGACAGGGGGCTTTACGAGCAGTACTTC. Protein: CASSPRDRGLYEQYF.